Sequencing of this T cell receptor (beta chain) was carried out in a study of T cells in Graves' hyperthyroidism and ophthalmopathy. Background on the study: At initial diagnosis, before any treatment had begun, peripheral blood was obtained.

Researchers took RNA transcripts and amplified the TCR beta CDR3 regions from them. The HTBI primer set drove a first-round RT-PCR of the TCR CDR3. One entry per CDR3 protein, called by TCRdb with MiXCR from the multiplex PCR reads. The repertoire holds 450,000 to 500,000 distinct CDR3 sequences, with 22% as singletons. Isolation of PBMCs was performed on around 9.3 ml fresh peripheral blood. This clonotype was observed a handful of times. V shed 4 bases and J shed 0 bases, with 10 bases lying between them. The germline V gene encodes CDR1 LNHDA and CDR2 SQIVND (reference sequence). This CDR3 spans 15 amino acids.

Input material: blood. This clonotype was sampled from a woman aged 70-85 years with Graves' ophthalmopathy. V is TRBV19 and J is TRBJ1-5; D might be TRBD1 (5 bases). In DNA, the CDR3 is TGTGCCAGTAGTACGACAGCGAATAGCAATCAGCCCCAGCATTTT. Its protein is CASSTTANSNQPQHF. The complete variable domain, with remaining parts taken from reference TRBV19 and TRBJ1-5, reads DGGITQSPKYLFRKEGQNVTLSCEQNLNHDAMYWYRQDPGQGLRLIYYSQIVNDFQKGDIAEGYSVSREKKESFPLTVTSAQKNPTAFYLCASSTTANSNQPQHFGDGTRLSIL.